This T cell receptor beta chain was sequenced for a study of T cell clonality in common variable immunodeficiency. Method: immunoSEQ multiplex PCR; TCRdb's copy keeps in-frame clones and lacks some. The data list tens of thousands of clones, none observed once; less than 2.5% falls to the top ten. Caucasian heritage predominated among both patients and controls. This CDR3 is built from 14 residues. Trimming left V 0 bases short and J 4 bases short, with 10 bases between. Germline V CDR1 and CDR2: SGHDT, YYEEEE. This clone was observed many times. No antigen is known for it. The DNA ends 3 residues before the CDR3 does, and the rest of the CDR3 is filled in from the germline J gene. Study-wide findings and caveats: Shared TCRbeta clones were fewer between CVID subjects than controls. Authors noted CVID clonality's cause needs subpopulation repertoire sequencing.

Material: peripheral blood mononuclear cells. The receptor comes from a person aged 18-70 years in good health. V gene TRBV5-6 combines with J gene TRBJ1-2; perhaps TRBD1 as D (5 bases). The covered CDR3 bases are TGTGCCAGCAGCTTGGACGCCAGGGCCTATGGC. It encodes CASSLDARAYG. In full, the CDR3 reads CASSLDARAYGYTF.